A selection of T cell receptor beta chains follows, all from one sample in a study of PD-L1 blockade in urothelial cancer. The assay was immunoSEQ multiplex PCR, and TCRdb's table has in-frame clones only and misses some. The sample holds roughly 45,000 clones, around 89% seen once. The specimen was PBMCs, collected around atezolizumab (anti-PD-L1) treatment. Receptors originate from a woman aged 55-69 years with urothelial cancer. The CDR3 runs from the conserved cysteine through the conserved F or W. The order of the fields is CDR3 protein, CDR3 DNA, clone size, V gene, J gene, D gene. A D gene is named only where the DNA matches it firmly. Clone size is not always given. Where it is, it says once, few, many or a class for expanded clones.

CDR3aa: CSVRSGVAYEQYF
CDR3nt: TGCAGCGTCCGGTCGGGGGTCGCCTACGAGCAGTACTTC
abundance: -
v_gene: TRBV29-1
j_gene: TRBJ2-7
d_gene: -

CDR3aa: CASSQEDTYYNEQFF
CDR3nt: TGCGCCAGCAGCCAAGAGGACACGTACTACAATGAGCAGTTCTTC
abundance: -
v_gene: TRBV4-3
j_gene: TRBJ2-1
d_gene: -

CDR3aa: CASSQDRGYNEQFF
CDR3nt: TGCGCCAGCAGCCAAGACAGGGGCTACAATGAGCAGTTCTTC
abundance: -
v_gene: TRBV4-3
j_gene: TRBJ2-1
d_gene: -

CDR3aa: CASSLLQGANTIYF
CDR3nt: TGTGCCAGCAGCTTGCTACAGGGGGCGAACACCATATATTTT
abundance: -
v_gene: TRBV11-1
j_gene: TRBJ1-3
d_gene: TRBD1

CDR3aa: CASSPPAGGGDTQYF
CDR3nt: TGTGCCAGCAGCCCGCCAGCGGGAGGAGGGGATACGCAGTATTTT
abundance: -
v_gene: TRBV11-2
j_gene: TRBJ2-3
d_gene: TRBD2

CDR3aa: CAIAPESYNSPLHF
CDR3nt: TGTGCCATCGCGCCGGAGTCCTATAATTCACCCCTCCACTTT
abundance: -
v_gene: TRBV10-3
j_gene: TRBJ1-6
d_gene: -

CDR3aa: CSVDLGSGSTDTQYF
CDR3nt: TGCAGCGTTGATCTCGGGAGCGGAAGCACAGATACGCAGTATTTT
abundance: -
v_gene: TRBV29-1
j_gene: TRBJ2-3
d_gene: -

CDR3aa: CASSQDRQATNEKLFF
CDR3nt: TGTGCCAGCAGCCAGGACAGGCAAGCAACTAATGAAAAACTGTTTTTT
abundance: -
v_gene: TRBV5-4
j_gene: TRBJ1-4
d_gene: TRBD1

CDR3aa: CASSEGTVHNEKLFF
CDR3nt: TGTGCCAGCAGTGAGGGGACAGTCCATAATGAAAAACTGTTTTTT
abundance: -
v_gene: TRBV6-1
j_gene: TRBJ1-4
d_gene: TRBD1

CDR3aa: CASSKLAGGPEQYF
CDR3nt: TGTGCCAGCAGTAAACTAGCGGGAGGGCCCGAGCAGTACTTC
abundance: -
v_gene: TRBV27
j_gene: TRBJ2-7
d_gene: TRBD2

CDR3aa: CASRKDRSELFF
CDR3nt: TGTGCCAGCAGGAAGGACAGGAGCGAGCTGTTTTTT
abundance: -
v_gene: TRBV6-6
j_gene: TRBJ2-2
d_gene: TRBD1

CDR3aa: CATKISGTYEQYF
CDR3nt: TGTGCCACCAAAATTAGCGGAACCTACGAGCAGTACTTC
abundance: -
v_gene: TRBV15
j_gene: TRBJ2-7
d_gene: -

CDR3aa: CASSLDPPGGYTDTQYF
CDR3nt: TGTGCCAGCAGCTTAGATCCCCCAGGGGGCTACACAGATACGCAGTATTTT
abundance: -
v_gene: TRBV11-2
j_gene: TRBJ2-3
d_gene: TRBD1

CDR3aa: CASSVRLAGDSYEQYF
CDR3nt: TGTGCCAGTAGTGTACGACTAGCGGGAGACTCCTACGAGCAGTACTTC
abundance: -
v_gene: TRBV19
j_gene: TRBJ2-7
d_gene: TRBD2

CDR3aa: CASSIEGTGPEAFF
CDR3nt: TGTGCCAGTAGTATAGAGGGGACAGGGCCTGAAGCTTTCTTT
abundance: -
v_gene: TRBV19
j_gene: TRBJ1-1
d_gene: TRBD1

CDR3aa: CASSSPDNQQFF
CDR3nt: TGTGCCAGCAGCTCTCCGGACAACCAGCAGTTCTTC
abundance: -
v_gene: TRBV5-4
j_gene: TRBJ2-1
d_gene: -

CDR3aa: CASSLGGDNSPLHF
CDR3nt: TGTGCCAGCAGCTTAGGAGGGGATAATTCACCCCTCCACTTT
abundance: -
v_gene: TRBV7-3
j_gene: TRBJ1-6
d_gene: -

CDR3aa: CASSPASGSSYNEQFF
CDR3nt: TGTGCCAGCTCACCGGCTAGCGGGAGCTCCTACAATGAGCAGTTCTTC
abundance: -
v_gene: TRBV18
j_gene: TRBJ2-1
d_gene: TRBD2

CDR3aa: CASSQDVGQGYETQYF
CDR3nt: TGCGCCAGCAGCCAAGATGTGGGACAGGGCTATGAGACCCAGTACTTC
abundance: few
v_gene: TRBV4-3
j_gene: TRBJ2-5
d_gene: TRBD1

CDR3aa: CASSSRGNQETQYF
CDR3nt: TGTGCCAGCAGCTCCCGCGGGAACCAAGAGACCCAGTACTTC
abundance: -
v_gene: TRBV7-9
j_gene: TRBJ2-5
d_gene: -

CDR3aa: CASSSTGTGETEAFF
CDR3nt: TGTGCCAGCAGTTCAACCGGGACGGGGGAGACTGAAGCTTTCTTT
abundance: -
v_gene: TRBV28
j_gene: TRBJ1-1
d_gene: -

CDR3aa: CASSLARDRGTDTQYF
CDR3nt: TGTGCCAGCAGCTTGGCGAGGGACAGGGGCACAGATACGCAGTATTTT
abundance: -
v_gene: TRBV5-8
j_gene: TRBJ2-3
d_gene: TRBD1